This TCR beta chain was profiled in a study of metastatic and nonmetastatic thyroid tumors. Study-wide background: It was across blood and tumor or nodule tissue from malignant and benign thyroid patients that repertoires were compared.

In its sample, this clone is medium-sized (0.01 to 0.1%). All patients reached thyroid surgery having received no treatment beforehand. TCRdb ran MiXCR on the PCR reads. The repertoire holds tens of thousands of clones, with around 25% as singletons. The V end was cut by 6 bases, the J end by 2 bases, with 12 bases between. The CDR3 runs 14 residues. The receptor comes from a female donor with papillary thyroid cancer or a benign thyroid nodule (not recorded which). Some clones in this sample may be carry-over from other donors' samples. V is TRBV12-3 or TRBV12-4 and J is TRBJ2-3; possibly TRBD1 for D (5 bases). The specimen was blood. The CDR3 coding sequence is TGTGCCAGCAGGTTGACAGAGGCCACAGATACGCAGTATTTT. This encodes CASRLTEATDTQYF.